The 20 T cell receptor beta chains below all came from one sample that was sequenced in a study of blood T cells in healthy people across ages. A sample-barcoded 5' primer and a J-beta primer mix were used in a second PCR of roughly 7 to 11 cycles. MiXCR was run by TCRdb on the 5' RACE reads, yielding one entry per CDR3 protein. Of hundreds of thousands of distinct CDR3 sequences listed, approximately 67% are singletons. The sequencing input was blood. All receptors derive from a man aged 25-45 years in good health.

As DNA, the CDR3 is TGTGCCACCAGCAGAGGACAGCAGGACTACGAGCAGTACTTC. Residues: CATSRGQQDYEQYF. This chain uses TRBV15 with TRBJ2-7; possibly TRBD1 for D (5 bases). V lost 1 base, J lost 3 bases, and 10 bases lay in between. Looked up from germline, CDR1 is LNHNV and CDR2 is YYDKDF (reference sequence). The CDR3 sequence is 14 residues long.

This clonotype showed up just a few times. The genes are TRBV20-1 and TRBJ2-7; a possible D gene is TRBD2 (6 bases). This CDR3 has 15 amino acids. V was trimmed by 6 bases and J by 5 bases, leaving 23 bases between them. Germline CDR1 DFQATT, CDR2 SNEGSKA (reference sequence). CDR3 coding DNA: TGCAGTGCCCAGTGGGGGGTCGCCGGTAAGGACGAGCAGTACTTC. It translates to CSAQWGVAGKDEQYF.

The V call is TRBV4-3, the J call TRBJ2-5; D gene unclear. The CDR3 length is 15 residues. V was cut by 0 bases and J by 1 base, with 9 bases left in between. The germline gives CDR1 LGHNA, CDR2 YSLEER. The CDR3 nucleotides are TGCGCCAGCAGCCAAGACAGAATGGGCCAAGAGACCCAGTACTTC. As protein: CASSQDRMGQETQYF.

This clonotype has only a few counts. The chain employs TRBV2 and TRBJ2-7, with 7 bases identical to TRBD1. This CDR3 region has 12 residues. The germline V gene has CDR1 SNHLY and CDR2 FYNNEI. After removal of 8 bases from V and 3 bases from J, the junction contained 4 bases not matched to a gene. In DNA, the CDR3 is TGTGCCAGCGCCGGGACAGACTACGAGCAGTACTTC. Its translation is CASAGTDYEQYF.

This clonotype was found many times. The chain uses TRBV7-8 and TRBJ1-4, with TRBD1 as a possible D gene (5 bases). The V end lost 5 bases, the J end lost 6 bases, and 13 bases lay between the germline ends. Germline-derived CDR1 and CDR2 are SGHVS and FQNEAQ. The CDR3 covers 14 residues. The CDR3: CASSRGGGDEKLFF. CDR3 DNA sequence: TGTGCCAGCAGCCGTGGGGGAGGGGATGAAAAACTGTTTTTT.

The chain recombines TRBV4-3 with TRBJ2-1; 9 positions agree with TRBD2. The CDR3 covers 17 residues. With V trimmed by 0 bases and J by 8 bases, 11 bases remained unmatched. CDR1 is LGHNA and CDR2 is YSLEER in the germline V gene. CDR3 region: CASSQDGRRGGPDEQFF. CDR3 nucleotides: TGCGCCAGCAGCCAAGATGGAAGGCGGGGGGGGCCGGATGAGCAGTTCTTC.

The rearrangement uses TRBV7-9 and TRBJ1-1, with D possibly TRBD1 on 6 matching bases. V was trimmed by 2 bases and J by 7 bases, leaving 11 bases between them. The CDR3 sequence is 13 residues long. Germline V gene data show CDR1 as SEHNR and CDR2 as FQNEAQ (reference sequence). The DNA for the CDR3 is TGTGCCAGCAGCTTAAACAGGGAGGGTGAAGCTTTCTTT. It codes for CASSLNREGEAFF.

This clonotype was seen only once. This rearrangement joins TRBV20-1 to TRBJ2-1, with 8 bases aligning to TRBD1. The CDR3 totals 12 residues. Germline values: CDR1 DFQATT, CDR2 SNEGSKA (reference sequence). After removal of 1 base from V and 14 bases from J, the junction contained 7 bases not matched to a gene. CDR3 region: CSARVPRGHEFF. In DNA, the CDR3 is TGCAGTGCTAGAGTTCCCAGGGGGCACGAGTTCTTC.

This clonotype came up once. This chain connects TRBV25-1 to TRBJ2-5; 14 bases align to TRBD2. Germline CDR1 MGHDK, CDR2 SYGVNS. This CDR3 contains 18 residues. V lost 2 bases to trimming and J lost 5 bases; unmatched junction nucleotides: 10. CDR3 region: CASSEKPGLAGVAETQYF. The CDR3 DNA sequence: TGTGCCAGCAGTGAAAAACCGGGACTAGCGGGGGTTGCGGAGACCCAGTACTTC. Based on the CDR3 plus reference TRBV25-1 and TRBJ2-5, the full variable domain is EADIYQTPRYLVIGTGKKITLECSQTMGHDKMYWYQQDPGMELHLIHYSYGVNSTEKGDLSSESTVSRIRTEHFPLTLESARPSHTSQYLCASSEKPGLAGVAETQYFGPGTRLLVL.

J is TRBJ1-2 and V is TRBV5-6, with TRBD1 identical over 9 bases. The junction had 8 bases not matched to a gene; V was cut back by 4 bases and J by 10 bases. The germline CDR1 and CDR2 sequences are SGHDT and YYEEEE. This CDR3 has 13 residues. CDR3 bases: TGTGCCAGCAGCCCCGGGACAGGGACCTTCTACACCTTC. Translating gives CASSPGTGTFYTF. Complete variable domain (other parts from reference TRBV5-6 and TRBJ1-2): DAGVTQSPTHLIKTRGQQVTLRCSPKSGHDTVSWYQQALGQGPQFIFQYYEEEERQRGNFPDRFSGHQFPNYSSELNVNALLLGDSALYLCASSPGTGTFYTFGSGTRLTVV.

This clonotype turned up a few times. The gene calls are TRBV4-3 and TRBJ2-5; 16 bases agree with TRBD2. This CDR3 contains 16 residues. Germline V gene lookup returns CDR1 LGHNA and CDR2 YSLEER. V was clipped by 10 bases and J by 4 bases; unmatched bases: 9. Here the CDR3 reads CAIGTGTSGGAETQYF. The CDR3 region has the DNA TGCGCCATAGGGACTGGGACTAGCGGGGGGGCAGAGACCCAGTACTTC.

This clonotype is a singleton in its sample. The V call is TRBV5-1, the J call TRBJ2-1; a weak D match, TRBD1 (6 bases). The CDR3 extends over 16 amino acids. CDR1 is SGHRS and CDR2 is YFSETQ in the germline V gene. The V gene lost 6 bases and the J gene lost 0 bases, with 16 bases spanning the gap. The CDR3 DNA follows: TGCGCCAGCATCACTCAGGGGCGAGTCTCCTACAATGAGCAGTTCTTC. It is translated as CASITQGRVSYNEQFF.

This clonotype was seen more than once but under ten times. The J gene is TRBJ2-1, the V gene TRBV7-9, with 14 bases fitting TRBD2. The CDR3 loop spans 19 amino acids. Germline V gene lookup returns CDR1 SEHNR and CDR2 FQNEAQ (reference sequence). Trimming cost V 1 base and J 4 bases; bases outside gene matches: 9. Here the CDR3 DNA reads TGTGCCAGCAGCTTAGTTCCGGGGACTAGCGGGGGACTGTACAATGAGCAGTTCTTC. It is translated as CASSLVPGTSGGLYNEQFF.

This clonotype was counted a few times. The chain employs TRBV5-5 and TRBJ2-3; 7 positions match TRBD1. With 6 bases clipped from V and 3 bases from J, the junction kept 7 bases outside the gene matches. This CDR3 spans 14 amino acids. Germline CDR1 and CDR2: SGHKS and YYEKEE (reference sequence). CDR3 sequence (DNA): TGTGCCAGCACACTGACAGGGTTGACAGATACGCAGTATTTT. This sequence encodes CASTLTGLTDTQYF.

This clonotype showed up just a few times. The chain is built from TRBV20-1 and TRBJ2-5; 10 bases align to TRBD1. CDR1 is DFQATT and CDR2 is SNEGSKA in the germline V gene (reference sequence). CDR3 length: 14 residues. V was clipped by 3 bases and J by 2 bases; unmatched bases: 3. CDR3 sequence (DNA): TGCAGTGCTAGCGACAGGGGGCCTCAAGAGACCCAGTACTTC. It encodes CSASDRGPQETQYF.

This clonotype was picked up a small number of times. The V gene is TRBV5-5, the J gene TRBJ2-5, with D hard to call. TRBJ2-7 explains the end of the DNA better; the J call may be wrong. The CDR3 extends over 13 amino acids. Germline values: CDR1 SGHKS, CDR2 YYEKEE (reference sequence). The CDR3 coding sequence is TGTGCCAGCAGCTTCGACGGAGCCTACGAGCAGTACTTC. Translating it yields CASSFDGAYEQYF.

This clonotype has just one count. This rearrangement joins TRBV7-9 to TRBJ1-2; 8 bases are shared with TRBD1. V dropped 6 bases and J dropped 1; count of bases not matched to a gene: 10. CDR1 and CDR2 (germline): SEHNR, FQNEAQ (reference sequence). The CDR3 totals 16 residues. The CDR3 is CASRGGGTGLNYGYTF. CDR3 nucleotides: TGTGCCAGCAGGGGTGGCGGGACAGGCCTTAACTATGGCTACACCTTC. The complete variable domain, with remaining parts taken from reference TRBV7-9 and TRBJ1-2, reads DTGVSQNPRHKITKRGQNVTFRCDPISEHNRLYWYRQTLGQGPEFLTYFQNEAQLEKSRLLSDRFSAERPKGSFSTLEIQRTEQGDSAMYLCASRGGGTGLNYGYTFGSGTRLTVV.

This clonotype was picked up one time. Germline is not matched at one junction end, which may reflect a read error. V gene TRBV29-1 combines with J gene TRBJ1-4, with 9 bases that match TRBD1. The CDR3 loop spans 15 amino acids. Germline CDR1 SQVTM, CDR2 ANQGSEA. The CDR3 protein is CSVVWRGQGNEELFF. CDR3 in DNA: TGCAGCGTTGTGTGGAGGGGACAGGGTAATGAAGAACTGTTTTTT.

V and J are TRBV4-3 and TRBJ1-4, with D unclear. The CDR3 loop spans 15 amino acids. Germline values: CDR1 LGHNA, CDR2 YSLEER. Trimming removed 0 bases from V and 8 bases from J, with 13 bases in between. The CDR3 sequence is CASSQDFRGGEKLFF. CDR3 coding DNA: TGCGCCAGCAGCCAAGATTTTAGAGGAGGGGAAAAACTGTTTTTT.

The rearrangement uses TRBV7-2 and TRBJ2-1; 8 bases fit TRBD2. The CDR3 has 16 amino acids. J gave up 6 bases and V 0 bases, and 7 bases lay outside the gene matches. Germline CDR1 reads SGHTA; CDR2 reads FQGNSA. CDR3: CASSLARTSSINEQFF. The CDR3 nucleotides read TGTGCCAGCAGCTTAGCCAGGACTAGCTCGATCAATGAGCAGTTCTTC.